This T cell receptor beta chain was found in a study of molecular identifiers for immune sequencing clone quantification. Naive CD8 library inputs spanned 20,000 to 1,000,000 sorted cells and 10%, 30% or 50% RNA. Naive CD8 T cells were FACS-sorted by CD8+CD4-CCR7+CD45RA+ markers. Study-wide results and limits: Among about a million naive cells, as was reported, spiked Jurkat TCR RNA from one cell was detectable.

CDR3 length: 17 residues. Per germline, CDR1 SGHRS and CDR2 YFSETQ. Trimming left V 4 bases short and J 0 bases short, with 18 bases between. This clonotype showed up many times. Its antigen is undetermined. Methods described previously were used for bulk TCR libraries, and listed TCR primers were applied. TCRdb reprocessed the PCR reads via MiXCR and lists one record per CDR3 protein. The sample gives approximately 320,000 distinct CDR3 sequences, roughly a quarter of which show up once; 0.65% to 0.75% is in the top ten. This sequence joins TRBV5-1 and TRBJ2-3; a possible D gene is TRBD2 (6 bases). The sequencing input was naive CD8+ T cells from blood, with Jurkat cell RNA spiked in. As for subset: FACS-sorted CD8+CD4-CCR7+CD45RA+ naive T cells. The TCR sequence derives from a human donor in good health. Some libraries in this study had Jurkat cell RNA spiked in. This CDR3 reads CASSPRPTGLSTDTQYF. CDR3 nucleotides: TGCGCCAGCAGCCCCCGCCCTACGGGACTGAGCACAGATACGCAGTATTTT. Based on the CDR3 plus reference TRBV5-1 and TRBJ2-3, the full variable domain is KAGVTQTPRYLIKTRGQQVTLSCSPISGHRSVSWYQQTPGQGLQFLFEYFSETQRNKGNFPGRFSGRQFSNSRSEMNVSTLELGDSALYLCASSPRPTGLSTDTQYFGPGTRLTVL.